This T cell receptor (beta chain) was found in a study of cytomegalovirus exposure and HLA in healthy donors. A word on this clone: The antigen remains undetermined.

A multiplex PCR was run with 60 Vbeta primers and 13 Jbeta primers. Clones were read by immunoSEQ multiplex PCR, and TCRdb kept only the in-frame ones, dropping some. This sample has roughly 120,000 clones, with roughly 9% found just once. Study results and caveats: As was reported, the HLA-A and HLA-B alleles of most subjects were accurately predicted from TCR beta sequences. The availability of immune exposure information extended only to CMV serostatus. Whilst most TCR sequences proved rare, a subset of public TCRs occurred across many donors.

Specimen: PBMCs. This sequence originates from a man aged 30-40 years in good health and CMV-seronegative.

The DNA of the CDR3 is TGTGCCAGTGGGAGAGACAGGGTAGAGACTGAAGCTTTCTTT. Its protein product is CASGRDRVETEAFF. This chain joins TRBV19 and TRBJ1-1; 7 bases are shared with TRBD1. Looked up from germline, CDR1 is LNHDA and CDR2 is SQIVND (reference sequence). Germline trimming cut 8 bases from V and 5 bases from J; bases unmatched to any gene: 11. This CDR3 comprises 14 residues.